These 12 T cell receptor beta chains were all obtained from the same sample, sequenced in a study of CXCR3-negative and CXCR3-positive naive CD8 T cells. Researchers prepared the TRB cDNA libraries using 5' RACE with UMI labels. Reanalyzing the 5' RACE reads, TCRdb keeps one entry per CDR3 protein, without DNA. The table counts 55,000 to 65,000 distinct CDR3 sequences; less than 0.65% lies in the top ten. Study-wide results and limits: Naive cells with CXCR3 showed TRB CDR3s that were more hydrophobic than those in CXCR3-negative naive cells.

Which antigens these TCRs recognize remains unknown. Sequencing input: naive CXCR3+ CD8+ T cells from blood. As to subset: CD45RO-CCR7+CD27+CD95- naive CD8+ T cells expressing CXCR3 (TNR3+). The receptors were gathered from a human donor in good health. Some clones in this sample may be carry-over from other donors' samples.

The chain carries TRBV9 and TRBJ2-2. This CDR3 is built from 13 residues. Germline V gene sequence: CDR1 SGDLS, CDR2 YYNGEE. The CDR3 sequence is CASSVQGAGELFF.

The chain combines TRBV14 with TRBJ2-7; TCRdb reports TRBD1, a call that lacks DNA to check it against. Looked up from germline, CDR1 is SGHDN and CDR2 is FVKESK. This CDR3 has 13 amino acids. This CDR3 is CASSQFPTYEQYF.

The chain uses TRBV28 and TRBJ2-1. The CDR3 contains 14 residues. In germline, CDR1 is MDHEN, CDR2 SYDVKM. The CDR3 region is CASSLYPGGNEQFF.

J is TRBJ1-5 and V is TRBV27. This CDR3 contains 14 residues. From germline, CDR1 is MNHEY and CDR2 SMNVEV (reference sequence). The CDR3 reads CASSLGGFNQPQHF.

This sequence joins TRBV29-1 and TRBJ1-1; absent DNA, TCRdb's TRBD1 call cannot be checked. Germline-derived CDR1 and CDR2 are SQVTM and ANQGSEA. The CDR3 is 14 residues long. CDR3 loop: CSVQPGGADTEAFF.

The genes are TRBV7-9 and TRBJ1-1. Germline CDR1 is SEHNR and CDR2 is FQNEAQ (reference sequence). The length of the CDR3 is 13 residues. Here the CDR3 reads CASSFGLNTEAFF. Full variable domain (missing parts from reference TRBV7-9 and TRBJ1-1): DTGVSQNPRHKITKRGQNVTFRCDPISEHNRLYWYRQTLGQGPEFLTYFQNEAQLEKSRLLSDRFSAERPKGSFSTLEIQRTEQGDSAMYLCASSFGLNTEAFFGQGTRLTVV.

This sequence joins TRBV19 and TRBJ1-1. Germline assignment: CDR1 LNHDA and CDR2 SQIVND (reference sequence). CDR3 size: 13 residues. The chain's CDR3 is CASSIWENTEAFF.

V gene TRBV29-1 combines with J gene TRBJ2-7; TCRdb outputs TRBD2, but without DNA this stays unchecked. This CDR3 region has 14 residues. Germline CDR1 is SQVTM and CDR2 is ANQGSEA. This chain's CDR3 is CSAEVFSPSGEQYF.

This chain uses TRBV20-1 with TRBJ1-1. CDR1 is DFQATT and CDR2 is SNEGSKA in the germline V gene (reference sequence). The CDR3 is 12 residues long. CDR3 region: CSARVMNTEAFF.

The V and J genes are TRBV27 and TRBJ1-1. Germline assignment: CDR1 MNHEY and CDR2 SMNVEV (reference sequence). This CDR3 spans 11 amino acids. The CDR3 sequence: CASSSWGEAFF.

The rearrangement links TRBV12-3 or TRBV12-4 to TRBJ1-2. The CDR3 has 12 amino acids. CDR3: CASTPWRAGYTF.

This sequence joins TRBV9 and TRBJ2-7; TCRdb picks TRBD1, but there is no DNA to check that call. Germline V gene lookup returns CDR1 SGDLS and CDR2 YYNGEE. This CDR3 spans 15 amino acids. This CDR3 is CASSPGTGSSYEQYF.